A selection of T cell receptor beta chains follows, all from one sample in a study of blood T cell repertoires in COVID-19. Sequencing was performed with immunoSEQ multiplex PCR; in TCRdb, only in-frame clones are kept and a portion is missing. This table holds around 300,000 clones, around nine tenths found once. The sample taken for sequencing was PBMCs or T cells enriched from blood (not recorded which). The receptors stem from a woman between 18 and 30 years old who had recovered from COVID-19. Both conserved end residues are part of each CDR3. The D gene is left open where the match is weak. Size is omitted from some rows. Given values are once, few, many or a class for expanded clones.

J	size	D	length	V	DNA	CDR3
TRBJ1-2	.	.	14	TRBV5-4	TGTGCCAGCATGCTCGGACAGAGTAACTATGGCTACACCTTC	CASMLGQSNYGYTF
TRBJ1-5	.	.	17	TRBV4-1	TGCGCCAGCAGCCAAGAGATAATCGGGATACACAATCAGCCCCAGCATTTT	CASSQEIIGIHNQPQHF
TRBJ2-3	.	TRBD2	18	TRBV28	TGTGCCAGCCGGAAACTAGCGGGAGGAGAGACTAGCACAGATACGCAGTATTTT	CASRKLAGGETSTDTQYF
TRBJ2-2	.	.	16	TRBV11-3	TGTGCCAGCAGCTTATACGGGGGGCCTACCACCGGGGAGCTGTTTTTT	CASSLYGGPTTGELFF
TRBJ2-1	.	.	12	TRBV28	TGTGCCAGCAGTCCCTCTAAGCATGAGCAGTTCTTC	CASSPSKHEQFF
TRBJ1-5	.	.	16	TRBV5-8	TGTGCCAGCAGCTTAGCAGGGTGGGGCGCTTATCAGCCCCAGCATTTT	CASSLAGWGAYQPQHF
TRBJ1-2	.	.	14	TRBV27	TGTGCCAGCAGTTTATCAGGGGTGACCTATGGCTACACCTTC	CASSLSGVTYGYTF
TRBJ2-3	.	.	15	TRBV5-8	TGTGCCAGCAGCTTAGTTCCGGGGAGCACAGATACGCAGTATTTT	CASSLVPGSTDTQYF
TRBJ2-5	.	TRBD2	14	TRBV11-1	TGTGCCAGCTCCCTGGGCGGGAGGAGGGAGACCCAGTACTTC	CASSLGGRRETQYF
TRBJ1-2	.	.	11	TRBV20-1	TGCAGTGCTCCCAGGGTAGATGGCTACACCTTC	CSAPRVDGYTF
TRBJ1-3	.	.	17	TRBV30	TGTGCCTGGAGTATTACCCGGGTCCCTTCCTCTGGAAACACCATATATTTT	CAWSITRVPSSGNTIYF
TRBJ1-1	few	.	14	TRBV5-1	TGCGCCAGCAGCTTGGCAGGCATGAACACTGAAGCTTTCTTT	CASSLAGMNTEAFF
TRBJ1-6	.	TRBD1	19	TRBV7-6	TGTGCCAGTTCCTTATACGACAGGGGCGCCATTGATTGGAATTCACCCCTCCACTTT	CASSLYDRGAIDWNSPLHF
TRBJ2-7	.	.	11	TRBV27	TGTGCCAGCAGCGACTTCCGTAAGCAGTACTTC	CASSDFRKQYF
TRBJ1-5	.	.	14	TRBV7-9	TGTGCCAGCAGCTTAGGCAGGGCTGGTCAGCCCCAGCATTTT	CASSLGRAGQPQHF
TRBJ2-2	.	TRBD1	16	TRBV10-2	TGCGCCAGCAGTGATATCCGGGACAGGGGAACCGGGGAGCTGTTTTTT	CASSDIRDRGTGELFF
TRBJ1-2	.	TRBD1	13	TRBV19	TGTGCCAGTAAAGAAGGGACAGCTTATGGCTACACCTTC	CASKEGTAYGYTF
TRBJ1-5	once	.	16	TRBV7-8	TGTGCCAGCAGCTTAGACAGGGACTATAGCAATCAGCCCCAGCATTTT	CASSLDRDYSNQPQHF
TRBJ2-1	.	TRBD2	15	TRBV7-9	TGTGCCAGCAGCTTAGGTACTAGCGTGGACAATGAGCAGTTCTTC	CASSLGTSVDNEQFF
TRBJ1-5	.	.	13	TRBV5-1	TGCGCCAGCAGCCCGGGTGGCAATCAGCCCCAGCATTTT	CASSPGGNQPQHF
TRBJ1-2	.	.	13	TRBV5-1	TGCGCCAGCAGGTACGACGGAGATTATGGCTACACCTTC	CASRYDGDYGYTF
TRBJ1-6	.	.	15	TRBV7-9	TGTGCCAGCAGCCCCCCTGGGCAGGGAGGTTCACCCCTCCACTTT	CASSPPGQGGSPLHF
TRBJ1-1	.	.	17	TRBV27	TGTGCCAGCAGTTTATTTCCGGTTGTGAACTTGAACACTGAAGCTTTCTTT	CASSLFPVVNLNTEAFF
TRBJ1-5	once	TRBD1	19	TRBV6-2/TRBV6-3	TGTGCCAGCAGTTACTCCCCCCGCAGGGGGATTTATAGCAATCAGCCCCAGCATTTT	CASSYSPRRGIYSNQPQHF
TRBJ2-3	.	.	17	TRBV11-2	TGTGCCAGCAGCTTAGTTTCCCTGCGAGCGTTGACAGATACGCAGTATTTT	CASSLVSLRALTDTQYF
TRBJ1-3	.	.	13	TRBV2	TGTGCCAGCAGGGACAGTCCTGGAAACACCATATATTTT	CASRDSPGNTIYF
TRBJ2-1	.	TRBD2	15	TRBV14	TGTGCCAGCAGCCAACTAGCGGGAGATACCAATGAGCAGTTCTTC	CASSQLAGDTNEQFF
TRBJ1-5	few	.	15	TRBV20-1	TGCAGTGCTAGTGTAGGCGGCTCGTACAATCAGCCCCAGCATTTT	CSASVGGSYNQPQHF
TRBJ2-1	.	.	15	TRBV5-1	TGCGCCAGCAGCGGAGGGCAGGGACTTGTCAATGAGCAGTTCTTC	CASSGGQGLVNEQFF
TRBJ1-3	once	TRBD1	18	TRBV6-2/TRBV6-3	TGTGCCAGCAGTTACGCGCACGTCAGGGGGATCCGAGGAAACACCATATATTTT	CASSYAHVRGIRGNTIYF
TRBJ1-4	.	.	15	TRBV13	TGTGCCAGCAGCTCAGGATCTGGGCAGGGTGAAAAACTGTTTTTT	CASSSGSGQGEKLFF
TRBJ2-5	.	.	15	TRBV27	TGTGCCAGCAGTTTATCGTGGCAGGATTGGGAGACCCAGTACTTC	CASSLSWQDWETQYF
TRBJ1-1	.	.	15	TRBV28	TGTGCCAGCTCATCGGTTTGGCAGGGTGGAACTGAAGCTTTCTTT	CASSSVWQGGTEAFF
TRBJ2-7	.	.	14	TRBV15	TGTGCCACCAGCGCAAACACAGGAAACTACGAGCAGTACTTC	CATSANTGNYEQYF
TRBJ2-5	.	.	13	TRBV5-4	TGTGCCAGCAGCCCCGGGACACAAGAGACCCAGTACTTC	CASSPGTQETQYF
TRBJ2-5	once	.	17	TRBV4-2	TGTGCCAGCACCCCACGGGCCGGGGGAGAGGGGAAAGAGACCCAGTACTTC	CASTPRAGGEGKETQYF
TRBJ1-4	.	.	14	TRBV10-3	TGTGCCACCGCCCTACCAGGGTTTAGGGAAAAACTGTTTTTT	CATALPGFREKLFF
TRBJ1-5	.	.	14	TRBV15	TGTGCCACCAGCAGCAGGGTAGAGAATCAGCCCCAGCATTTT	CATSSRVENQPQHF
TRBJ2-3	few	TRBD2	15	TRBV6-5	TGTGCCAGCAATCTAGCGGGGGGGACCACAGATACGCAGTATTTT	CASNLAGGTTDTQYF
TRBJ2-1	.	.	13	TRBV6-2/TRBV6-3	TGTGCCAGCAGTTTAACAGGCTACAATGAGCAGTTCTTC	CASSLTGYNEQFF
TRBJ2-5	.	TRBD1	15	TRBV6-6	TGTGCCATCAGCGAAGGACAGGGGGTTTTAGAGACCCAGTACTTC	CAISEGQGVLETQYF
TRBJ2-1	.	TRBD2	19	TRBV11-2	TGTGCCAGCAGCTTAGTGGGGCGTGGGGCTAGCGGGAGATCGGGTGAGCAGTTCTTC	CASSLVGRGASGRSGEQFF
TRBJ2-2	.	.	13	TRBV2	TGTGCCAGCAGTGCGGGGTTCGGCGGGGAGCTGTTTTTT	CASSAGFGGELFF
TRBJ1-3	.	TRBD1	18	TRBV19	TGTGCCAGTCCCACTTGGGACAGGGGTGGTTTCTCGGGAAACACCATATATTTT	CASPTWDRGGFSGNTIYF
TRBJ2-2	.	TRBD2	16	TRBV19	TGTGCCAGTAGTAGGCTATCTAGCGGGGGCACCGGGGAGCTGTTTTTT	CASSRLSSGGTGELFF
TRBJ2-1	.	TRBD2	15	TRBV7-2	TGTGCCAGCAGCCCGGGGAGCGGGGGGGTTGATGAGCAGTTCTTC	CASSPGSGGVDEQFF
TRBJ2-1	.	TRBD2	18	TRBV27	TGTGCCAGCAGTGTCTCCGGACTAGCGGGAATTTCAGGCAATGAGCAGTTCTTC	CASSVSGLAGISGNEQFF
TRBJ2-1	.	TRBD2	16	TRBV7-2	TGTGCCAGCAGCTTAGCCCTAGCGGGGGGGCAGAATGAGCAGTTCTTC	CASSLALAGGQNEQFF